Shown below are 22 T cell receptor beta chains from a single sample sequenced in a study of blood T cell repertoires in COVID-19. Assay: immunoSEQ multiplex PCR; the TCRdb copy retains only in-frame clones and omits some. The table lists 100,000 to 150,000 clones, about 89% of them singletons. The sample consisted of peripheral blood. The receptors were sampled from a man in his sixties with COVID-19, enrolled during active disease.

The chain joins TRBV2 to TRBJ2-7, with D possibly matching TRBD2 (5 bases). Germline CDR1 reads SNHLY; CDR2 reads FYNNEI. V lost 6 bases to trimming and J lost 0 bases, with 12 bases between them. The CDR3 extends over 14 amino acids. As DNA, the CDR3 is TGTGCCAGCAGGCGAGGGCCGTTCTCCTACGAGCAGTACTTC. Its translation is CASRRGPFSYEQYF.

V gene TRBV6-5 combines with J gene TRBJ2-1; TRBD2 is a possible D gene (5 bases). Trimming took 0 bases from V and 8 from J, leaving 8 bases between them. The CDR3 is made up of 13 amino acids. CDR1 is MNHEY, CDR2 SVGAGI, per germline. In DNA, the CDR3 is TGTGCCAGCAGTTACTCGAGGGCGGATGAGCAGTTCTTC. Its protein product is CASSYSRADEQFF.

The chain uses TRBV4-3 and TRBJ1-1; TRBD1 aligns across 7 bases. The length of the CDR3 is 13 residues. Trimming took 5 bases from V and 5 from J; bases not matched to a gene: 5. The germline CDR1 and CDR2 sequences are LGHNA and YSLEER. Here the CDR3 reads CASSSQGETEAFF. The CDR3 DNA follows: TGCGCCAGCAGCTCCCAGGGGGAAACTGAAGCTTTCTTT.

The rearrangement joins TRBV6-5 to TRBJ2-5; D possibly corresponds to TRBD1 (5 bases). CDR3 length: 13 amino acids. From germline, CDR1 is MNHEY and CDR2 SVGAGI. Trimming stripped 6 bases from V and 2 bases from J, with 10 bases between. CDR3 coding DNA: TGTGCCAGCAGACAGGAAGTACAAGAGACCCAGTACTTC. Protein: CASRQEVQETQYF.

The genes are TRBV18 and TRBJ2-3; TRBD1 aligns across 9 bases. The CDR3 runs to 14 residues. Unmatched junction bases numbered 1, after V lost 3 bases and J lost 3 bases. The germline V gene has CDR1 KGHSH and CDR2 LQKENI. The CDR3 nucleotides are TGTGCCAGCTCACCGGGACAGGGAACAGATACGCAGTATTTT. Protein sequence: CASSPGQGTDTQYF.

V usage is TRBV6-2 or TRBV6-3 and J usage is TRBJ1-5, with 8 bases identical to TRBD1. The CDR3 has 15 amino acids. V gave up 2 bases and J gave up 10 bases; unmatched junction bases: 10. Germline V CDR1 and CDR2: MNHEY, SVGEGT. The CDR3 region is CASSYIGQGSIPQHF. The CDR3 DNA is TGTGCCAGCAGTTACATCGGACAGGGTAGCATTCCCCAGCATTTT.

This clone is a singleton in its sample. This chain joins TRBV18 and TRBJ1-1; D ambiguous. From germline, CDR1 is KGHSH and CDR2 LQKENI. This CDR3 region has 15 residues. Deletions cut 0 bases from V and 3 bases from J, with 11 bases between. CDR3 sequence reads: CASSPPGIRDTEAFF. In DNA, the CDR3 is TGTGCCAGCTCACCACCCGGGATCAGAGACACTGAAGCTTTCTTT.

This clone occurred a few times. V is TRBV25-1 and J is TRBJ1-2; a possible D gene is TRBD1 (5 bases). The ends were cut back, 8 bases at V and 7 bases at J, with 14 bases in the middle. Germline V CDR1 and CDR2: MGHDK, SYGVNS. CDR3 length equals 12 residues. The CDR3 region has the DNA TGTGCCAGCCGGGAGGGGCTAGGTGGCTACACCTTC. Its protein is CASREGLGGYTF.

This clone was counted a single time. The gene calls are TRBV6-5 and TRBJ1-2; D is unresolved. Germline V CDR1 and CDR2: MNHEY, SVGAGI. Trimming took 6 bases from V and 4 from J, leaving 15 bases between them. CDR3 length: 14 residues. In nucleotides, the CDR3 is TGTGCCAGCAGATCCGTGAGGGCTGGCTATGGCTACACCTTC. This translates into CASRSVRAGYGYTF.

This chain links TRBV7-3 with TRBJ1-2; a weak D match, TRBD1 (6 bases). CDR3 size: 15 residues. Germline values: CDR1 SGHTA, CDR2 FQGTGA. Trimming took 1 base from V and 2 from J, leaving 11 bases between them. The CDR3 here is CASSLIPQGNYGYTF. The CDR3 DNA reads TGTGCCAGCAGCTTAATTCCCCAGGGGAACTATGGCTACACCTTC.

The rearrangement links TRBV9 to TRBJ2-1; 9 bases line up with TRBD2. V shed 0 bases, J shed 5 bases, and the junction held 6 bases outside the gene matches. CDR1 is SGDLS, CDR2 YYNGEE, per germline. The CDR3 runs to 16 residues. CDR3: CASSVGWSGGHNEQFF. CDR3 DNA: TGTGCCAGCAGCGTAGGATGGAGCGGGGGGCACAATGAGCAGTTCTTC.

The chain is built from TRBV7-6 and TRBJ2-3, with D uncertain. The CDR3 has 13 amino acids. Germline V gene lookup returns CDR1 SGHVS and CDR2 FNYEAQ. V gave up 2 bases and J gave up 4 bases, with 7 bases separating them. The CDR3 region has the DNA TGTGCCAGCAGCTTAAACTTTGCAGATACGCAGTATTTT. Translated, it gives CASSLNFADTQYF.

This clone was counted once. The V gene is TRBV19, the J gene TRBJ2-1; 13 bases match TRBD2. The CDR3 has 14 residues. In germline, CDR1 is LNHDA, CDR2 SQIVND (reference sequence). V shed 3 bases and J 10 bases; nucleotides not matched to a gene: 3. CDR3 amino acids: CASSIRLAGGEQFF. CDR3 DNA sequence: TGTGCCAGTAGTATTAGACTAGCGGGGGGCGAGCAGTTCTTC. Using reference TRBV19 and TRBJ2-1 for the parts outside the CDR3, the full variable domain is DGGITQSPKYLFRKEGQNVTLSCEQNLNHDAMYWYRQDPGQGLRLIYYSQIVNDFQKGDIAEGYSVSREKKESFPLTVTSAQKNPTAFYLCASSIRLAGGEQFFGPGTRLTVL.

For this clone: The same CDR3 also results from other DNA sequences found in this sample. The rearrangement uses TRBV5-6 and TRBJ1-5, with D unresolved. This CDR3 is built from 14 residues. Per the germline V gene, CDR1 is SGHDT and CDR2 is YYEEEE. Trimming pared 2 bases from V and 0 bases from J, leaving 6 bases between. CDR3 sequence (DNA): TGTGCCAGCAGCTTCCGGGGTAGCAATCAGCCCCAGCATTTT. This encodes CASSFRGSNQPQHF.

This chain joins TRBV5-1 and TRBJ2-5; D may be TRBD1 (6 bases). Trimming took off 0 bases at V and 5 bases at J, with 17 bases between the two ends. The CDR3 is made up of 16 amino acids. CDR1 and CDR2 (germline): SGHRS, YFSETQ. In DNA, the CDR3 is TGCGCCAGCAGCTTGGCCGGTACAGTGGGGGCTGAGACCCAGTACTTC. It codes for CASSLAGTVGAETQYF.

This clone was detected only a few times. The chain couples TRBV25-1 to TRBJ1-2; 11 nucleotides align to TRBD1. Germline loops: CDR1 MGHDK, CDR2 SYGVNS. This CDR3 comprises 17 residues. V shed 5 bases, J shed 5 bases, and the junction held 13 bases outside the gene matches. The DNA for the CDR3 is TGTGCCAGCAGTCCCGGGACAGGGGGGGCAAAGGCGTATGGCTACACCTTC. Protein sequence: CASSPGTGGAKAYGYTF.

The V and J genes are TRBV30 and TRBJ1-6; D possibly corresponds to TRBD1 (5 bases). From germline, CDR1 is GTSNPN and CDR2 SVGIG (reference sequence). Trimming cost V 4 bases and J 3 bases, with 10 bases left between them. The CDR3 length is 14 residues. The CDR3 is CAWNGGLYNSPLHF. CDR3 DNA: TGTGCCTGGAACGGGGGACTCTATAATTCACCCCTCCACTTT. Filled out from reference TRBV30 and TRBJ1-6, the complete variable domain reads SQTIHQWPATLVQPVGSPLSLECTVEGTSNPNLYWYRQAAGRGLQLLFYSVGIGQISSEVPQNLSASRPQDRQFILSSKKLLLSDSGFYLCAWNGGLYNSPLHFGNGTRLTVT.

The CDR3: CASSIFTATNEKLFF. The CDR3 DNA sequence: TGTGCCAGTAGTATCTTCACAGCAACTAATGAAAAACTGTTTTTT. The chain has TRBV19 and TRBJ1-4; D gene ambiguous. V was clipped by 3 bases and J by 0 bases, with 8 bases between them. The CDR3 spans 15 residues. Germline V gene data show CDR1 as LNHDA and CDR2 as SQIVND (reference sequence).

The chain links TRBV27 to TRBJ1-2; tentatively, D is TRBD1 (6 bases). Germline-derived CDR1 and CDR2 are MNHEY and SMNVEV (reference sequence). Between the trimmed V and J ends, which lost 2 bases and 8 bases, there was a span of 15 bases. The CDR3 is 14 amino acids. Here the CDR3 reads CASSLGTPNGGYTF. Here the CDR3 DNA reads TGTGCCAGCAGTTTAGGGACACCCAACGGGGGCTACACCTTC.

Only one count was recorded for this clone. The rearrangement links TRBV27 to TRBJ1-5, with TRBD1 identical over 10 bases. Unmatched junction bases numbered 7, after V lost 5 bases and J lost 9 bases. This CDR3 comprises 14 residues. Germline CDR1 and CDR2: MNHEY and SMNVEV (reference sequence). CDR3 DNA: TGTGCCAGCAGTGGGGACAGGGGTGGAGGGCCCCAGCATTTT. This gives the protein CASSGDRGGGPQHF.

The chain links TRBV19 to TRBJ2-2, with D possibly matching TRBD1 (6 bases). This CDR3 has 13 residues. CDR1 and CDR2 (germline): LNHDA, SQIVND (reference sequence). Trimming shortened V by 6 bases and J by 8 bases, and 13 bases separated the two germline ends. Here the CDR3 DNA reads TGTGCCAGTAGACTACAGGGAACTGGGGAGCTGTTTTTT. Translating gives CASRLQGTGELFF.

The chain couples TRBV9 to TRBJ1-6; TRBD1 agrees at 9 bases. The CDR3 is made up of 18 amino acids. Germline V gene sequence: CDR1 SGDLS, CDR2 YYNGEE. V shed 4 bases and J 3 bases; nucleotides not matched to a gene: 11. The DNA of the CDR3 is TGTGCCAGCAGCTCTTACAGGGGGCGCTTGGGCTATAATTCACCCCTCCACTTT. It codes for CASSSYRGRLGYNSPLHF.